Each of the 9 T cell receptor beta chains below was sequenced from the same sample in a study of shared clonotypes between healthy human individuals. The assay was immunoSEQ multiplex PCR, and TCRdb's table has in-frame clones only and misses some. The sample holds approximately 940,000 clones, approximately 76% seen once. Source material: memory CD4+ T cells sorted from blood. As to subset: CD45RA-negative fraction. The source is a man in his late teens or twenties in good health.

This rearrangement joins TRBV2 to TRBJ1-1; D not certain. Trimming shortened V by 6 bases and J by 4 bases, and 9 bases separated the two germline ends. The CDR3 is 12 residues long. Germline CDR1 and CDR2: SNHLY and FYNNEI. CDR3 region: CASSHRATEAFF. Written as DNA, the CDR3 is TGTGCCAGCAGCCACCGGGCCACTGAAGCTTTCTTT.

On this clone: This may arise from a read error, as a much more abundant clone is one base away. This chain uses TRBV5-8 with TRBJ2-5; weak D call: TRBD1 (6 bases). Germline V gene data show CDR1 as SGHTS and CDR2 as YDEGEE. The CDR3 length is 11 residues. V was trimmed by 4 bases and J by 5 bases, leaving 6 bases between them. CDR3: CASSQGETQYF. The CDR3 DNA reads as TGTGCCAGCAGCCAGGGGGAGACCCAGTACTTC.

V usage is TRBV4-1 and J usage is TRBJ1-2; TRBD1 might be the D (5 bases). Germline lookup yields CDR1 MGHRA and CDR2 YSYEKL. V lost 1 base and J lost 0, with 15 bases in between. The CDR3 runs 17 residues. As DNA, the CDR3 is TGCGCCAGCAGCCAAGTATATGGGAGCAGGGCTAACTATGGCTACACCTTC. Amino acids: CASSQVYGSRANYGYTF.

This clone has only a few counts. The V call is TRBV30, the J call TRBJ1-5, with 9 bases lining up with TRBD1. The CDR3 length is 15 residues. In germline, CDR1 is GTSNPN, CDR2 SVGIG (reference sequence). J gave up 3 bases and V 2 bases, and 5 bases lay outside the gene matches. The chain's CDR3 is CAWSQDRGVNQPQHF. CDR3 in DNA: TGTGCCTGGAGTCAGGACAGGGGAGTCAATCAGCCCCAGCATTTT.

This clone has just one count. The chain joins TRBV29-1 to TRBJ2-3, with TRBD2 identical over 13 bases. V was pared by 5 bases and J by 4 bases, with 6 bases of the junction left unmatched. The CDR3 has 15 residues. The germline CDR1 and CDR2 sequences are SQVTM and ANQGSEA. The CDR3 DNA follows: TGCAGCGTTAGGACTAGCGGGAGTGAGGCAGATACGCAGTATTTT. Its translation is CSVRTSGSEADTQYF.

The J gene is TRBJ2-1, the V gene TRBV7-6; 7 bases map to TRBD2. V shed 3 bases, J shed 2 bases, and the junction held 4 bases outside the gene matches. Germline V gives CDR1 SGHVS, CDR2 FNYEAQ. The CDR3 extends over 15 amino acids. As DNA, the CDR3 is TGTGCCAGCAGCTTGAGCGGGGAAGCCTACAATGAGCAGTTCTTC. It yields the protein CASSLSGEAYNEQFF. Full variable domain (missing parts from reference TRBV7-6 and TRBJ2-1): GAGVSQSPRYKVTKRGQDVALRCDPISGHVSLYWYRQALGQGPEFLTYFNYEAQQDKSGLPNDRFSAERPEGSISTLTIQRTEQRDSAMYRCASSLSGEAYNEQFFGPGTRLTVL.

The chain joins TRBV28 to TRBJ1-1; possible D gene TRBD1, 5 bases. Trimming shortened V by 3 bases and J by 5 bases, and 13 bases separated the two germline ends. The germline V gene has CDR1 MDHEN and CDR2 SYDVKM. The CDR3 contains 14 residues. CDR3 region: CASSLGGGGTEAFF. Written as DNA, the CDR3 is TGTGCCAGCAGTTTGGGGGGAGGAGGGACTGAAGCTTTCTTT.

The rearrangement links TRBV11-3 to TRBJ2-3; D remains ambiguous. Trimming pared 0 bases from V and 0 bases from J, leaving 7 bases between. CDR1 is SGHNT, CDR2 YENEEA, per germline. The CDR3 is made up of 15 amino acids. This CDR3 reads CASSLDQASTDTQYF. In nucleotides, the CDR3 is TGTGCCAGCAGCTTAGATCAGGCTAGCACAGATACGCAGTATTTT.

The V gene is TRBV2, the J gene TRBJ2-1; 8 bases fit TRBD2. The germline CDR1 and CDR2 sequences are SNHLY and FYNNEI. Trimming removed 7 bases from V and 4 bases from J; junction bases left unmatched: 6. The CDR3 runs to 14 residues. The CDR3 DNA is TGTGCCAGCACCCGCGGGGGGTCGTACAATGAGCAGTTCTTC. This gives the protein CASTRGGSYNEQFF.